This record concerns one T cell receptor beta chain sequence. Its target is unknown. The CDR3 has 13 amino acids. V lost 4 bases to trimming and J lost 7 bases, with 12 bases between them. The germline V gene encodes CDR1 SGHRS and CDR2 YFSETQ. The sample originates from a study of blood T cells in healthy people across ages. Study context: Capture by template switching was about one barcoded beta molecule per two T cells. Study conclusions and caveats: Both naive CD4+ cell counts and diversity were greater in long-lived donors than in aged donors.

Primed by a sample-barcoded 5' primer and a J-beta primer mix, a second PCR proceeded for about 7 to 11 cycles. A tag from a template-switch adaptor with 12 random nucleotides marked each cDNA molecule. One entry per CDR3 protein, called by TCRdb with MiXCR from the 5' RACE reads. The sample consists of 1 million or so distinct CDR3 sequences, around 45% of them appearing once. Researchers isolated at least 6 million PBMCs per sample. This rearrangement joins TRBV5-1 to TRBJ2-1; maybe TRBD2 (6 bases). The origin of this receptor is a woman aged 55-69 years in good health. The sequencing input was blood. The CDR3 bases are TGCGCCAGCAGCACCGGACGGGGGAATGAGCAGTTCTTC. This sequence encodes CASSTGRGNEQFF.